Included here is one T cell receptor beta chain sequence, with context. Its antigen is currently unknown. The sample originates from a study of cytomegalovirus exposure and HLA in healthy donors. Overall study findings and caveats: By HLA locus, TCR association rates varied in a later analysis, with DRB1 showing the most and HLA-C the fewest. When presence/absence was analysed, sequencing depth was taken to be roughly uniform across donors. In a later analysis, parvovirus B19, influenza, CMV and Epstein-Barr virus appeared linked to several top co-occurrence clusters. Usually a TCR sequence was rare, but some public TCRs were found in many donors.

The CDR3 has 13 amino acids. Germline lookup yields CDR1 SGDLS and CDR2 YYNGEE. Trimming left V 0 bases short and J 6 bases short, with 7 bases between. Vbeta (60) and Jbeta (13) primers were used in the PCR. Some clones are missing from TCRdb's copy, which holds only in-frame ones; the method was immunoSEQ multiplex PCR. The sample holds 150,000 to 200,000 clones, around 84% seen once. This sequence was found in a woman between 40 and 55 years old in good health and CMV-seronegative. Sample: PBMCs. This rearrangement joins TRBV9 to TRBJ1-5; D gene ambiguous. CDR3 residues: CASSVDGGQPQHF. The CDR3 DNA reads TGTGCCAGCAGCGTAGACGGTGGTCAGCCCCAGCATTTT.